This TCR beta chain was sequenced during a study of blood T cell repertoires in COVID-19. CDR1 LNHDA and CDR2 SQIVND come from the germline V gene (reference sequence). This CDR3 is built from 16 residues. V lost 5 bases to trimming and J lost 2 bases; unmatched junction nucleotides: 10. TCRdb's table, derived via immunoSEQ multiplex PCR, lists solely in-frame clones and lacks some. This repertoire shows around 290,000 clones, about nine tenths found once; its top ten account for about 2.2%. Material: peripheral blood. The clonotype comes from a woman aged 25 to 39 with COVID-19, enrolled during active disease. The chain couples TRBV19 to TRBJ2-7, with 9 nucleotides matching TRBD1. CDR3 loop: CASSPVTGGATYEQYF. DNA of the CDR3: TGTGCCAGTAGTCCAGTGACAGGGGGGGCTACCTACGAGCAGTACTTC.